This T cell receptor (beta chain) was found in a study of control samples from healthy donors and cancer patients. The V end was cut by 5 bases, the J end by 5 bases, with 16 bases between. The CDR3 has 16 residues. Germline CDR1 reads MNHNY; CDR2 reads SVGAGI (reference sequence). Clones were sequenced by immunoSEQ multiplex PCR, and TCRdb holds only the in-frame ones, with some missing. The sample lists 190,000 or so clones; roughly 91% were seen once. This sequence was found in a man aged 18 to 30 in good health. J is TRBJ1-6 and V is TRBV6-6; possible D gene TRBD1, 5 bases. The specimen was blood. CDR3 bases: TGTGCCAGCAGTACAAACAGGCCTGCCGATAATTCACCCCTCCACTTT. Residues: CASSTNRPADNSPLHF.